Listed here are 10 T cell receptor beta chains from one sample, sequenced in a study of cytomegalovirus exposure and HLA in healthy donors. Both 60 Vbeta primers and 13 Jbeta primers went into the PCR. The protocol was immunoSEQ multiplex PCR, while the TCRdb copy is restricted to in-frame clones and leaves out a portion. The sample consists of fewer than 100,000 clones, around 8% of them appearing once. Sample: PBMCs. These receptors were obtained from a man over 45 in good health and CMV-seronegative.

The chain has TRBV11-2 and TRBJ2-1, with TRBD2 matching over 7 bases. The germline V gene has CDR1 SGHAT and CDR2 FQNNGV. This CDR3 has 19 amino acids. Losses at the gene ends were 0 bases for V and 5 bases for J; bases not matched to a gene: 16. Written as DNA, the CDR3 is TGTGCCAGCAGCTTAGATGTCTTAGTGGGCGGGGGAGGCCACAATGAGCAGTTCTTC. It encodes CASSLDVLVGGGGHNEQFF.

V usage is TRBV5-6 and J usage is TRBJ2-7, with D possibly being TRBD1 (6 bases). The CDR3 extends over 15 amino acids. CDR1 and CDR2 from the germline V gene are SGHDT and YYEEEE. With 0 bases removed from V and 1 base from J, the gap between germline ends came to 11 bases. The CDR3 is CASSLGRTDSYEQYF. The CDR3 coding sequence is TGTGCCAGCAGCTTGGGCCGGACAGATTCCTACGAGCAGTACTTC.

This clone occurred a few times. The chain is built from TRBV7-3 and TRBJ2-1; 7 bases agree with TRBD2. Losses at the gene ends were 2 bases for V and 15 bases for J; bases not matched to a gene: 10. CDR1 and CDR2 (germline): SGHTA, FQGTGA. CDR3 length: 13 residues. The CDR3 loop is CASSLDFGLEAFF. The CDR3 nucleotides are TGTGCCAGCAGCTTAGACTTTGGACTAGAGGCGTTCTTC.

This clone was observed at least ten times. The chain combines TRBV7-8 with TRBJ1-1, with TRBD1 matching over 10 bases. Germline loops: CDR1 SGHVS, CDR2 FQNEAQ. There are 18 residues in the CDR3. The ends lost 2 bases at V and 5 bases at J; junction bases unmatched: 14. The chain's CDR3 is CASSLPRTGGIMTTEAFF. DNA for the CDR3: TGTGCCAGCAGCTTACCTAGGACAGGGGGGATTATGACTACTGAAGCTTTCTTT. Using reference TRBV7-8 and TRBJ1-1 for the parts outside the CDR3, the full variable domain is GAGVSQSPRYKVAKRGQDVALRCDPISGHVSLFWYQQALGQGPEFLTYFQNEAQLDKSGLPSDRFFAERPEGSVSTLKIQRTQQEDSAVYLCASSLPRTGGIMTTEAFFGQGTRLTVV.

This clone was seen repeatedly, ten times or more. The rearrangement uses TRBV6-1 and TRBJ1-1, with D hard to call. V lost 3 bases to trimming and J lost 2 bases, with 13 bases between them. This CDR3 has 15 amino acids. Per germline, CDR1 MNHNS and CDR2 SASEGT. CDR3 bases: TGTGCCAGCAGTGATCCCCGGGGAGTCAACACTGAAGCTTTCTTT. It encodes CASSDPRGVNTEAFF.

This clone was seen only a few times. This chain links TRBV7-2 with TRBJ2-7; 8 bases line up with TRBD2. The CDR3 contains 15 residues. The J segment lost 0 bases and the V segment lost 4 bases, leaving 5 bases of the junction unmatched. Germline CDR1 reads SGHTA; CDR2 reads FQGNSA. The CDR3 nucleotides are TGTGCCAGCAGCTCTACTAGCGGAGGCTCCTACGAGCAGTACTTC. Translated, it gives CASSSTSGGSYEQYF. The whole variable domain, remainder taken from reference TRBV7-2 and TRBJ2-7, is GAGVSQSPSNKVTEKGKDVELRCDPISGHTALYWYRQSLGQGLEFLIYFQGNSAPDKSGLPSDRFSAERTGGSVSTLTIQRTQQEDSAVYLCASSSTSGGSYEQYFGPGTRLTVT.

This clone was detected only a few times. The same CDR3 is also encoded by other DNA sequences in this sample. This CDR3 reads CASSLGGTTSKTDTQYF. The CDR3 nucleotides are TGTGCCAGCAGCTTAGGGGGGACAACCTCCAAGACAGATACGCAGTATTTT. This sequence joins TRBV7-9 and TRBJ2-3; D possibly corresponds to TRBD1 (6 bases). This CDR3 region has 17 residues. The germline V gene encodes CDR1 SEHNR and CDR2 FQNEAQ (reference sequence). The ends were cut back, 1 base at V and 3 bases at J, with 17 bases in the middle. Looking up the rest from reference TRBV7-9 and TRBJ2-3 gives the full variable domain: DTGVSQNPRHKITKRGQNVTFRCDPISEHNRLYWYRQTLGQGPEFLTYFQNEAQLEKSRLLSDRFSAERPKGSFSTLEIQRTEQGDSAMYLCASSLGGTTSKTDTQYFGPGTRLTVL.

The chain combines TRBV2 with TRBJ2-5; the D is unclear. CDR3 length: 11 residues. V was clipped by 4 bases and J by 5 bases, with 5 bases between them. Germline CDR1 is SNHLY and CDR2 is FYNNEI. The CDR3 here is CASSGLETQYF. The CDR3, as DNA: TGTGCCAGCAGTGGACTTGAGACCCAGTACTTC.

The V call is TRBV10-3, the J call TRBJ2-2; 7 bases fit TRBD1. The V segment lost 5 bases and the J segment 3 bases; nucleotides outside the gene matches: 6. Germline loops: CDR1 ENHRY, CDR2 SYGVKD. The CDR3 has 15 residues. CDR3 region: CAISRKGADTGELFF. CDR3 sequence (DNA): TGTGCCATCAGTCGCAAGGGGGCGGACACCGGGGAGCTGTTTTTT.

This clone was detected a few times. V is TRBV28 and J is TRBJ1-2; D remains ambiguous. There are 13 residues in the CDR3. V was pared by 3 bases and J by 5 bases, with 10 bases between. Germline loops: CDR1 MDHEN, CDR2 SYDVKM. The CDR3 spells CASSFPDTYGYTF. The DNA for the CDR3 is TGTGCCAGCAGTTTCCCAGACACTTATGGCTACACCTTC.